This T cell receptor beta chain originates from a study of blood T cell repertoires in COVID-19. As handled by the study authors: How many nucleated cells were present was estimated from reference gene primer amplification. The data were produced by immunoSEQ multiplex PCR, yet TCRdb's version contains in-frame clones alone and is incomplete. V and J calls and clone size are as listed in that table; D and trimming were resolved from the DNA. The table lists about 230,000 clones, approximately 84% of them singletons, with about 16% in the top ten. Germline V CDR1 and CDR2: LGHDT, YNNKEL (reference sequence). The CDR3 has 14 amino acids. V lost 1 base and J 4 bases, leaving 10 bases between the germline ends. This clone was counted once.

This TCR was sampled from a man younger than 30 who had recovered from COVID-19. Source material: PBMCs or T cells enriched from blood (not recorded which). The V gene is TRBV3-1 (or the pseudogene TRBV3-2), the J gene TRBJ1-1; D not resolved. CDR3 protein: CASSQAGLSTEAFF. For the CDR3, the DNA is TGTGCCAGCAGCCAAGCCGGACTTTCCACTGAAGCTTTCTTT.